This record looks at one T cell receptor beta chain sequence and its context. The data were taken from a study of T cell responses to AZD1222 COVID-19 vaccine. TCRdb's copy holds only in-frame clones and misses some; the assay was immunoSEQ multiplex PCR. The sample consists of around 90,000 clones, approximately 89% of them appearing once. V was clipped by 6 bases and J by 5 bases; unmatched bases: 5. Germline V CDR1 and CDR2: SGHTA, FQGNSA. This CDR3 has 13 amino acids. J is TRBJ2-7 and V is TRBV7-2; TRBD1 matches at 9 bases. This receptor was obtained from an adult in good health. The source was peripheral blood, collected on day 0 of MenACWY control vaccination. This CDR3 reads CASRTGGANEQYF. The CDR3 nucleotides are TGTGCCAGCAGAACAGGGGGCGCTAACGAGCAGTACTTC.